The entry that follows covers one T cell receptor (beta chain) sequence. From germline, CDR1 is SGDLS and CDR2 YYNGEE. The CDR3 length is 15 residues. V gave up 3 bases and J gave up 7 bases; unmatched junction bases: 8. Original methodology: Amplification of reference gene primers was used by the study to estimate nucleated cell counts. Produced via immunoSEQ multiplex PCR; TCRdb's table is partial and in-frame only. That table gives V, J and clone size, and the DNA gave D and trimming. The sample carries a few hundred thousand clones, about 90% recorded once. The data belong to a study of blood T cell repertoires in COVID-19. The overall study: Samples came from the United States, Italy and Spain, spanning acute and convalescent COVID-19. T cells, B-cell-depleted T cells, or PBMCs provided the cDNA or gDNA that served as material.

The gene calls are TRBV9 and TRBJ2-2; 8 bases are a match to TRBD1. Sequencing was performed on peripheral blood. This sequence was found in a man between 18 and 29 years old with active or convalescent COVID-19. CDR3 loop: CASSAGTGVSGELFF. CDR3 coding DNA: TGTGCCAGCAGCGCCGGGACAGGCGTGAGCGGGGAGCTGTTTTTT.